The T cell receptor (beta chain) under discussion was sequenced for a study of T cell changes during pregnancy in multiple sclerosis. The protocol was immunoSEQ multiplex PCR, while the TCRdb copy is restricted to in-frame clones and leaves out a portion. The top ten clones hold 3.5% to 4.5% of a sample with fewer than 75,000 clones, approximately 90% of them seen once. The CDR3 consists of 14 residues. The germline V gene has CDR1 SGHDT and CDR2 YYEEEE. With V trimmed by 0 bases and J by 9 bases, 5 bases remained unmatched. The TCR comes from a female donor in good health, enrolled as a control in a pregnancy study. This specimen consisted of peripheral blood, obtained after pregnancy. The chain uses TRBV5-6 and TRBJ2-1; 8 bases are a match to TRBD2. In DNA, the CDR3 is TGTGCCAGCAGCTTGGTAGGACTAGCAGCTGAGCAGTTCTTC. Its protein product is CASSLVGLAAEQFF. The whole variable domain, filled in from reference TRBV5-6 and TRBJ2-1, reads DAGVTQSPTHLIKTRGQQVTLRCSPKSGHDTVSWYQQALGQGPQFIFQYYEEEERQRGNFPDRFSGHQFPNYSSELNVNALLLGDSALYLCASSLVGLAAEQFFGPGTRLTVL.